Presented here are 14 T cell receptor beta chains from one specimen sequenced in a study of T-cell reconstitution after alpha-beta-depleted transplantation in children. As it was prepared, the TCRbeta library received unique molecular identifiers. TCRdb itself ran the PCR reads through MiXCR, one entry per CDR3 protein. In the table there are roughly 790,000 distinct CDR3 sequences, about 16% of which are singletons. Sequencing was performed on PBMCs, mostly from graft donor cells, taken 360 days after TCRalphabeta/CD19-depleted stem cell transplant. The receptors were sampled from a male patient younger than 18 who had a stem cell transplant for acute lymphoblastic leukemia, so the T cells may come from the graft donor.

The table lists this clonotype with a few counts. The CDR3 region has the DNA TGTGCCAGCAGTCGATCCCTTTGGCAGCCCCAGCATTTT. Translated: CASSRSLWQPQHF. The chain joins TRBV28 to TRBJ1-5; no firm D call. V was shortened by 5 bases and J by 7 bases, with 12 bases between the two germline ends. Germline assignment: CDR1 MDHEN and CDR2 SYDVKM. The CDR3 loop spans 13 amino acids.

This clonotype turned up a few times. The gene calls are TRBV4-1 and TRBJ1-5; D remains ambiguous. Germline CDR1 MGHRA, CDR2 YSYEKL. Trimming shortened V by 8 bases and J by 0 bases, and 11 bases separated the two germline ends. The CDR3 is 14 residues long. The CDR3 DNA reads TGCGCCAGCGCCTACCGGGGTAGCAATCAGCCCCAGCATTTT. Translation gives CASAYRGSNQPQHF.

This clonotype occurred a few times. This chain joins TRBV10-3 and TRBJ1-5; D is undetermined. Per the germline V gene, CDR1 is ENHRY and CDR2 is SYGVKD. V lost 4 bases to trimming and J lost 11 bases, with 12 bases between them. The CDR3 spans 12 residues. For the CDR3, the DNA is TGTGCCATCAGTGCTGGTTCAGCAGCCCAGCATTTT. Residues: CAISAGSAAQHF.

V gene TRBV6-1 combines with J gene TRBJ2-7, with 8 bases lining up with TRBD1. Germline V lookup: CDR1 MNHNS, CDR2 SASEGT. V shed 6 bases, J shed 4 bases, and the junction held 11 bases outside the gene matches. This CDR3 has 15 residues. The CDR3 sequence: CASRDPGGADYEQYF. The DNA for the CDR3 is TGTGCCAGCAGGGACCCAGGGGGCGCGGATTACGAGCAGTACTTC.

This clonotype was seen more than once but under ten times. The rearrangement links TRBV6-1 to TRBJ2-1; 9 bases line up with TRBD1. The germline V gene encodes CDR1 MNHNS and CDR2 SASEGT. V lost 6 bases, J lost 1 base, and 1 base stayed unmatched. The CDR3 covers 14 residues. The DNA of the CDR3 is TGTGCCAGCAGGGGACAGGGATCCTACAATGAGCAGTTCTTC. It is translated as CASRGQGSYNEQFF.

This clonotype was counted many times. The rearrangement joins TRBV5-1 to TRBJ2-5; the D call may be TRBD1 or TRBD2 (6 bases each). CDR3 length: 14 amino acids. Germline CDR1 reads SGHRS; CDR2 reads YFSETQ. Trimming cost V 0 bases and J 5 bases, with 11 bases left between them. The CDR3 coding sequence is TGCGCCAGCAGCTTGGAGGGGGGCGGTGAGACCCAGTACTTC. Residues: CASSLEGGGETQYF.

The chain has TRBV5-1 and TRBJ1-1, with a possible D match to TRBD1 (5 bases). V dropped 4 bases and J dropped 9 bases, with 13 bases sitting between them. Germline values: CDR1 SGHRS, CDR2 YFSETQ. This CDR3 is 12 amino acids long. The CDR3 DNA is TGCGCCAGCAGCCCAACAGGAGAAAAAGCTTTCTTT. This codes for CASSPTGEKAFF. The full variable domain, its missing parts supplied by reference TRBV5-1 and TRBJ1-1, is KAGVTQTPRYLIKTRGQQVTLSCSPISGHRSVSWYQQTPGQGLQFLFEYFSETQRNKGNFPGRFSGRQFSNSRSEMNVSTLELGDSALYLCASSPTGEKAFFGQGTRLTVV.

This clonotype came up a few times. The V gene is TRBV24-1, the J gene TRBJ2-1; D remains unclear. Germline V gene data show CDR1 as KGHDR and CDR2 as SFDVKD. CDR3 length: 13 amino acids. V lost 0 bases and J 9 bases, leaving 8 bases between the germline ends. The CDR3 sequence is CATSDLLSGEQFF. In DNA, the CDR3 is TGTGCCACCAGTGATTTGCTGTCGGGTGAGCAGTTCTTC.

There are a few counts of this clonotype. The chain recombines TRBV11-2 with TRBJ2-5; D ambiguous. This CDR3 region has 15 residues. Between the trimmed V and J ends, which lost 1 base and 4 bases, there was a span of 13 bases. Germline V CDR1 and CDR2: SGHAT, FQNNGV. The CDR3 DNA reads TGTGCCAGCAGCTTAGTGCCTCTGGCGCGAGAGACCCAGTACTTC. It encodes CASSLVPLARETQYF.

A few counts support this clonotype. The chain employs TRBV21-1 and TRBJ2-7; whether TRBD1, the table's D call, matches the DNA was not checked. TRBV21-1 is shown as a pseudogene. The CDR3 runs to 8 residues. CDR3 sequence reads: CASNPGAV. The CDR3 DNA reads TGTGCCAGCAACCCTGGGGCGGTC.

This clonotype has at least ten counts. The chain recombines TRBV12-3 or TRBV12-4 with TRBJ2-2; 10 bases are a match to TRBD1. V was clipped by 6 bases and J by 6 bases; unmatched bases: 7. The length of the CDR3 is 15 residues. The CDR3 sequence: CASRPGQGSAGELFF. The CDR3, as DNA: TGTGCCAGCAGACCGGGACAGGGGTCGGCCGGGGAGCTGTTTTTT.

This clonotype was seen more than once but under ten times. The V call is TRBV5-1, the J call TRBJ2-4; 10 nucleotides line up with TRBD2. CDR3 length equals 16 residues. J lost 2 bases, V lost 1 base, and 3 bases had no gene match. In germline, CDR1 is SGHRS, CDR2 YFSETQ. CDR3 region: CASSLIAGGTKNIQYF. As DNA, the CDR3 is TGCGCCAGCAGCTTGATAGCGGGAGGTACCAAAAACATTCAGTACTTC.

The gene calls are TRBV7-9 and TRBJ2-7; D gene unclear. Germline CDR1 SEHNR, CDR2 FQNEAQ (reference sequence). The CDR3 runs to 14 residues. V lost 2 bases and J lost 3, with 11 bases in between. The CDR3 sequence is CASSLTTRNYEQYF. DNA of the CDR3: TGTGCCAGCAGCTTAACAACCCGAAACTACGAGCAGTACTTC.

This clonotype was counted ten times or more. V gene TRBV10-3 combines with J gene TRBJ1-2; D call uncertain. The V and J ends lost 6 bases and 3 bases respectively, with 11 bases between them. Germline CDR1 is ENHRY and CDR2 is SYGVKD. CDR3 length equals 13 residues. CDR3 amino acids: CAIRGSTYYGYTF. The CDR3 bases are TGTGCCATCAGGGGGTCGACCTACTATGGCTACACCTTC.